Below are 3 T cell receptor beta chains sequenced from a single sample in a study of blood T cell repertoires in COVID-19. Clones were read by immunoSEQ multiplex PCR, and TCRdb kept only the in-frame ones, dropping some. The data show approximately 250,000 clones, more than 70% seen once. Sequencing was carried out using PBMCs or T cells enriched from blood (not recorded which). The receptor source for this set is a woman aged 40 to 50 with acute COVID-19.

This clone appeared once. The V call is TRBV3-1 (or the pseudogene TRBV3-2), the J call TRBJ1-1, with 10 bases fitting TRBD1. This CDR3 comprises 14 residues. In germline, CDR1 is LGHDT, CDR2 YNNKEL (reference sequence). Trimming cost V 5 bases and J 5 bases; bases outside gene matches: 5. The DNA of the CDR3 is TGTGCCAGCAGCAGCCGGGACAGGGGTACTGAAGCTTTCTTT. Amino acids: CASSSRDRGTEAFF.

The chain couples TRBV7-2 to TRBJ2-7, with 11 bases fitting TRBD2. J lost 2 bases, V lost 7 bases, and 4 bases had no gene match. Germline loops: CDR1 SGHTA, CDR2 FQGNSA. This CDR3 contains 14 residues. The CDR3 nucleotides read TGTGCCAGCATCGGACTAGCGGGTCCCTACGAGCAGTACTTC. It codes for CASIGLAGPYEQYF.

The chain carries TRBV7-2 and TRBJ1-1; TRBD1 is a possible D gene (6 bases). This CDR3 has 15 amino acids. V was trimmed by 1 base and J by 1 base, leaving 10 bases between them. Germline CDR1 reads SGHTA; CDR2 reads FQGNSA. The DNA for the CDR3 is TGTGCCAGCAGCTTAGTGGGGGCACGGAACACTGAAGCTTTCTTT. It yields the protein CASSLVGARNTEAFF.